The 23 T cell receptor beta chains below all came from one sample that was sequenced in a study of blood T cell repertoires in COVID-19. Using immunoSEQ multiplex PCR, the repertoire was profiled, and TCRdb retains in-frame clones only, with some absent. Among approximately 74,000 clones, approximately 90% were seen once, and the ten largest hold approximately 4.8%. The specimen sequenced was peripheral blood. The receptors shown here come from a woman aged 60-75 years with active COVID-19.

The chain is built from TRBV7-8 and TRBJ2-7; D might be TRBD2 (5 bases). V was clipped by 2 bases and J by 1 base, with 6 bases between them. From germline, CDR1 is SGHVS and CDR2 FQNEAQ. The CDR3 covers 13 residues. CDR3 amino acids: CASSLSGSYEQYF. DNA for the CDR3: TGTGCCAGCAGCTTAAGCGGTTCCTACGAGCAGTACTTC.

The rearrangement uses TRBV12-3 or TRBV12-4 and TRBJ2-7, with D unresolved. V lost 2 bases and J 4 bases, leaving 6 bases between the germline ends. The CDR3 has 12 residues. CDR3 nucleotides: TGTGCCAGCAGTTTAACGAGGTACGAGCAGTACTTC. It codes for CASSLTRYEQYF.

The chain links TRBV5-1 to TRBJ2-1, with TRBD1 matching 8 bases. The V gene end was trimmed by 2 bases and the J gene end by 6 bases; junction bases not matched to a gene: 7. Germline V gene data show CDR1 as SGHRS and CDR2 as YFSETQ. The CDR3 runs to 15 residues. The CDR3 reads CASSFGTGPSNEQFF. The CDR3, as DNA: TGCGCCAGCAGCTTCGGGACAGGACCCAGCAATGAGCAGTTCTTC.

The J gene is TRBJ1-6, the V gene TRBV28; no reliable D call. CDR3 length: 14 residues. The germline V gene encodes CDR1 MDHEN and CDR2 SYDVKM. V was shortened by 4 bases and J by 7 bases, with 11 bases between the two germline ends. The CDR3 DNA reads TGTGCCAGCAGTTGGCGGAGCTCAAATTCACCCCTCCACTTT. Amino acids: CASSWRSSNSPLHF.

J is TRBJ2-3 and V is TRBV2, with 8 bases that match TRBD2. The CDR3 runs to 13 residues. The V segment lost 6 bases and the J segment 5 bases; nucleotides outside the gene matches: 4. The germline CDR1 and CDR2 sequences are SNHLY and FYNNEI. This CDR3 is CASRPGGEDTQYF. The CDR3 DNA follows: TGTGCCAGCAGGCCCGGGGGGGAAGATACGCAGTATTTT.

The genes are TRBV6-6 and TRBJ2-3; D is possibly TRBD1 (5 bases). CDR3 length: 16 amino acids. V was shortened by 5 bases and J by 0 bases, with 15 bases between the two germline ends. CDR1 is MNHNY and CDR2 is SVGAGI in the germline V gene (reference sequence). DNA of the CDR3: TGTGCCAGCAGTACACGACAGAGCCGCAGCACAGATACGCAGTATTTT. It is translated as CASSTRQSRSTDTQYF.

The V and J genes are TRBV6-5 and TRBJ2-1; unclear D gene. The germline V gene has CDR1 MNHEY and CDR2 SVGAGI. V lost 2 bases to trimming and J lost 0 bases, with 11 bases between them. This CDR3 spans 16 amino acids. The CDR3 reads CASSYVQTSSYNEQFF. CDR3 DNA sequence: TGTGCCAGCAGTTACGTACAGACCAGCTCCTACAATGAGCAGTTCTTC.

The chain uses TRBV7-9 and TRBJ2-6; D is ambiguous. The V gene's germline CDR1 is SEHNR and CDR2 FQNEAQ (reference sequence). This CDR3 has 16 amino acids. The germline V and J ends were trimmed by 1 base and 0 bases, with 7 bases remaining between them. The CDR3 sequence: CASSLGGTSGANVLTF. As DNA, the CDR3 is TGTGCCAGCAGCTTAGGAGGCACCTCTGGGGCCAACGTCCTGACTTTC.

CDR3 region: CSVARLANTDTQYF. The CDR3 DNA reads as TGCAGCGTTGCCCGACTAGCTAACACAGATACGCAGTATTTT. The gene calls are TRBV29-1 and TRBJ2-3; 7 bases are a match to TRBD2. V lost 4 bases, J lost 2 bases, and 6 bases stayed unmatched. CDR1 SQVTM and CDR2 ANQGSEA come from the germline V gene. The CDR3 spans 14 residues.

In nucleotides, the CDR3 is TGTGCCAGCACCCAAAATGAAAAACTGTTTTTT. Translation gives CASTQNEKLFF. The chain links TRBV28 to TRBJ1-4; D is ambiguous. The CDR3 sequence is 11 residues long. In germline, CDR1 is MDHEN, CDR2 SYDVKM. Trimming removed 7 bases from V and 5 bases from J, with 5 bases in between.

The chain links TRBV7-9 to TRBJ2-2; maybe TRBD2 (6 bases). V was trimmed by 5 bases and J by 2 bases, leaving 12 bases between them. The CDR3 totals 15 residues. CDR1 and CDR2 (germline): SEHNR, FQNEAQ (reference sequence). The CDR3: CASSHPGLNTGELFF. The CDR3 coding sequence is TGTGCCAGCAGCCATCCGGGACTTAACACCGGGGAGCTGTTTTTT.

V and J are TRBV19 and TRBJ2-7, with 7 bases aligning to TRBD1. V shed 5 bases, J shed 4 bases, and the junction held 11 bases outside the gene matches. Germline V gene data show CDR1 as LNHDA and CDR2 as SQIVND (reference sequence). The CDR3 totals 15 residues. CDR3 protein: CASSSQGRPPYEQYF. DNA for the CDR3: TGTGCCAGTAGTTCACAGGGGCGGCCCCCTTACGAGCAGTACTTC.

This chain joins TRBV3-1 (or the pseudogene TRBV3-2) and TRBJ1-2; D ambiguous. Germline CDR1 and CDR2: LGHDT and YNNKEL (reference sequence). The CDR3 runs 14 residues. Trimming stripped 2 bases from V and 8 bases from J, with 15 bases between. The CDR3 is CASSQRRQARGYTF. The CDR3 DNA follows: TGTGCCAGCAGCCAACGAAGGCAGGCTCGGGGCTACACCTTC.

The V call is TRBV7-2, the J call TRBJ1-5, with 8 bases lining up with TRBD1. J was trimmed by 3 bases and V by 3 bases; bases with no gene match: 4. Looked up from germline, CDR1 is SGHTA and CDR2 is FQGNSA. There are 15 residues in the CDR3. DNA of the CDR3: TGTGCCAGCAGCTTGGGACAGGCGATCAATCAGCCCCAGCATTTT. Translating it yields CASSLGQAINQPQHF.

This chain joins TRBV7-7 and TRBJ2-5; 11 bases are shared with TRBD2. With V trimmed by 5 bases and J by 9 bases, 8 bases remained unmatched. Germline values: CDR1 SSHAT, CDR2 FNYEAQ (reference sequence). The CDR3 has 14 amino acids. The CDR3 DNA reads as TGTGCCAGCAGCCAACTAGCGGGAGCGGGGGCCCAGTACTTC. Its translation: CASSQLAGAGAQYF.

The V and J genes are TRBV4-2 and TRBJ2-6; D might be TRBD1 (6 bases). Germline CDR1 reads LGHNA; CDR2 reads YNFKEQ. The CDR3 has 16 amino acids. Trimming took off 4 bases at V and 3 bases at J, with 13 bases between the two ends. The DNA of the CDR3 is TGTGCCAGCAGCCCGAAACAGGGAAATGGGGCCAACGTCCTGACTTTC. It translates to CASSPKQGNGANVLTF.

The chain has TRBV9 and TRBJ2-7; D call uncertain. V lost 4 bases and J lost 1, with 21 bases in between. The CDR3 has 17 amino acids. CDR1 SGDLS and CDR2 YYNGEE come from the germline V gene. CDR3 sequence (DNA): TGTGCCAGCAGCCCCCGCCGTACGCGCGGCCTGTCCTACGAGCAGTACTTC. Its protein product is CASSPRRTRGLSYEQYF.

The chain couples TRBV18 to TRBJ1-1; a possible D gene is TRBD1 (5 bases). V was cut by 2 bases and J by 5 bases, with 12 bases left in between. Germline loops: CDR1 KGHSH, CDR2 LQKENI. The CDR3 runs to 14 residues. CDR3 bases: TGTGCCAGCTCACCAAAGCAGGGAGGGACTGAAGCTTTCTTT. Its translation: CASSPKQGGTEAFF.

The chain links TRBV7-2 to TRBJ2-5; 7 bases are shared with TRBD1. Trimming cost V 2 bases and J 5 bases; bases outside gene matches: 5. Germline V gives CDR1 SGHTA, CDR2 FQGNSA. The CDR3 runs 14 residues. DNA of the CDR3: TGTGCCAGCAGCTTAAGGGGGCGCTTCGAGACCCAGTACTTC. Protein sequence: CASSLRGRFETQYF.

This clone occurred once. The CDR3 protein is CAWSGGRGKLFF. The DNA of the CDR3 is TGTGCCTGGAGTGGGGGGCGCGGAAAACTGTTTTTT. The chain recombines TRBV30 with TRBJ1-4, with D tentatively TRBD1 (6 bases). The CDR3 has 12 amino acids. The germline V gene encodes CDR1 GTSNPN and CDR2 SVGIG (reference sequence). Between the trimmed V and J ends, which lost 1 base and 10 bases, there was a span of 10 bases.

The chain's CDR3 is CASSPGTGGASWAGELFF. CDR3 DNA: TGTGCCAGCTCACCAGGGACAGGGGGCGCGTCATGGGCCGGGGAGCTGTTTTTT. The chain uses TRBV18 and TRBJ2-2; 12 bases are shared with TRBD1. The V gene end was trimmed by 2 bases and the J gene end by 6 bases; junction bases not matched to a gene: 10. The CDR3 runs to 18 residues. CDR1 KGHSH and CDR2 LQKENI come from the germline V gene.

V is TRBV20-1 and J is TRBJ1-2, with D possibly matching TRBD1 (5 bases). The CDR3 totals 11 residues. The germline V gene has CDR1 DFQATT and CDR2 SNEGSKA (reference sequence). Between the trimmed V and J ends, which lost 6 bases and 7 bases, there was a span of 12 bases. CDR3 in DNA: TGCAGTGCAGCGGCCGGGGGTGGCTACACCTTC. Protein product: CSAAAGGGYTF.

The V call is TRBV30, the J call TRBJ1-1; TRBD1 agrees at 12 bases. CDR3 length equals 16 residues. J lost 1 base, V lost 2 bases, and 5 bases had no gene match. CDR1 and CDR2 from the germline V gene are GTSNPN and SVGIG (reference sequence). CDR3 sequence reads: CAWSLRDRGPNTEAFF. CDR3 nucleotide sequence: TGTGCCTGGAGTCTCCGGGACAGGGGGCCGAACACTGAAGCTTTCTTT.